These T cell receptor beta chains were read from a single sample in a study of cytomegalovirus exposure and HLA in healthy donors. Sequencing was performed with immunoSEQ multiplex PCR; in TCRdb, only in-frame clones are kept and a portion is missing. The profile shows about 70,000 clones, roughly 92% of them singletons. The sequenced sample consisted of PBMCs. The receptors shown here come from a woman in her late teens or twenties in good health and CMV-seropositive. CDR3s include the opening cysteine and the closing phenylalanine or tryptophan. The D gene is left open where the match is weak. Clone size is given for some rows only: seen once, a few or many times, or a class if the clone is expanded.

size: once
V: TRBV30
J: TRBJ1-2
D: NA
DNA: TGTGCCTCCCTCCCCCCGGAGGGATGGAACTATGGCTACACCTTC
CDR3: CASLPPEGWNYGYTF

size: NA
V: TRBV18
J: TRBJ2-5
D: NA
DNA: TGTGCCAGCTCACGACCTTTTAGCGGTGAGACCCAGTACTTC
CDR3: CASSRPFSGETQYF

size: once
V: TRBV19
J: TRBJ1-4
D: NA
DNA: TGTGCCAGTAGTATCCAGGGTCGCGAAAAACTGTTTTTT
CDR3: CASSIQGREKLFF

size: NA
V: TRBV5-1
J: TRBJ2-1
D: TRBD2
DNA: TGCGCCAGCAGCCAGATAGCGGGGGGCACCTACAATGAGCAGTTCTTC
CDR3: CASSQIAGGTYNEQFF

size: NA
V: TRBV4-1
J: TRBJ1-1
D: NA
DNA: TGCGCCAGCAGCCAAGATCGGGGAGCAGACACTGAAGCTTTCTTT
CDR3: CASSQDRGADTEAFF

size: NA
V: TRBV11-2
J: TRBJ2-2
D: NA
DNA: TGTGCCAGCAGCGACGAGGCGCGCACACCCACGACCGGGGAGCTGTTTTTT
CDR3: CASSDEARTPTTGELFF

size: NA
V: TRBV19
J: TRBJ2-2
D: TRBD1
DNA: TGTGCCAGTAGTATCCCGGGAACAGGGGGGTGGAACACCGGGGAGCTGTTTTTT
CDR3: CASSIPGTGGWNTGELFF

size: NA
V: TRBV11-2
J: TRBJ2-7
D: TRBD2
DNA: TGTGCCAGCAGCCCACTAGGAGGGCGGGAGAGCTACGAGCAGTACTTC
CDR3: CASSPLGGRESYEQYF

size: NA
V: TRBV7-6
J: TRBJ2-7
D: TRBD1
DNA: TGTGCCAGCAGCCCAAATGTTGGGACAGCCAACTACGAGCAGTACTTC
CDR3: CASSPNVGTANYEQYF

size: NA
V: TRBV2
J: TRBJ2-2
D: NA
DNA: TGTGCCAGTCAGGGGAACACCGGGGAGCTGTTTTTT
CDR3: CASQGNTGELFF

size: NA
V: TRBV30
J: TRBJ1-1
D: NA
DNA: TGTGCCTGCCGTCGGTCGGACACTGAAGCTTTCTTT
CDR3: CACRRSDTEAFF

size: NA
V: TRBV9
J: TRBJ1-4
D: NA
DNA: TGTGCCAGCAGCCCGGGGGGCAGCCCAAATGAAAAACTGTTTTTT
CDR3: CASSPGGSPNEKLFF

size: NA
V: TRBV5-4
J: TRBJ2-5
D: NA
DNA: TGTGCCAGCAGCTTGGAAGTCAGGGAGACCCAGTACTTC
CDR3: CASSLEVRETQYF

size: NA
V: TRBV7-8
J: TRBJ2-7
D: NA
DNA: TGTGCCAGCAGCTTAGTACAGGTCACTACCTACGAGCAGTACTTC
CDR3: CASSLVQVTTYEQYF

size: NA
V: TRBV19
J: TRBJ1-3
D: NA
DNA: TGTGCCAGTAGCTTGGACACCCTGGAAAACACCATATATTTT
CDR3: CASSLDTLENTIYF

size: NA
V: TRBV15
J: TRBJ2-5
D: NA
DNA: TGTGCCACCAGCAGAGATCTCGCGGAGGAGACCCAGTACTTC
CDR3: CATSRDLAEETQYF

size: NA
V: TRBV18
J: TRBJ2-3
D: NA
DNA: TGTGCCAGCTCACCTACCTCGGGTACGCAGTATTTT
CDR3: CASSPTSGTQYF

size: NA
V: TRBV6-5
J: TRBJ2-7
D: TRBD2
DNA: TGTGCCAGCAGTTACGTGACTAGCGGTTACGAGCAGTACTTC
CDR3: CASSYVTSGYEQYF

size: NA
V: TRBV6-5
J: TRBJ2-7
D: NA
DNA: TGTGCCAGCAGTTACGGGTCAGGGTCAAGGCACGAGCAGTACTTC
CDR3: CASSYGSGSRHEQYF

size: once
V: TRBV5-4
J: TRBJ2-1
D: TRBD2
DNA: TGTGCCAGCAGCTCCGGACTAGCGAGGAATGAGCAGTTCTTC
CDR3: CASSSGLARNEQFF

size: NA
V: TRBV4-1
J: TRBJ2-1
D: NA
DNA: TGCGCCAGCAGCCAAGATAGACAGAGCTCCTACAATGAGCAGTTCTTC
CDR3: CASSQDRQSSYNEQFF

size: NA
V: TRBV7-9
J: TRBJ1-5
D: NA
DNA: TGTGCCAGCAGCCCCCCAGGGGATAGCAATCAGCCCCAGCATTTT
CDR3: CASSPPGDSNQPQHF

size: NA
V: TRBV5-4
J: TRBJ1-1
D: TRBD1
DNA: TGTGCCAGCAGCCGGACAGGGGAGAACACTGAAGCTTTCTTT
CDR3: CASSRTGENTEAFF

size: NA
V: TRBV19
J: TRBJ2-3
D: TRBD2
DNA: TGTGCCAGTAGTATAGCTCCGGCTAGCGGAGCGAGCACAGATACGCAGTATTTT
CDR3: CASSIAPASGASTDTQYF

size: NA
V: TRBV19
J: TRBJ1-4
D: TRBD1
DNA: TGTGCCAGCCGGGACAGGGCTAATGAAAAACTGTTTTTT
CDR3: CASRDRANEKLFF

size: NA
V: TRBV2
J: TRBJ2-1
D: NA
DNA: TGTGCCAGCAGTGTAAGAGGGGAGGATGATGAGCAGTTCTTC
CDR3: CASSVRGEDDEQFF

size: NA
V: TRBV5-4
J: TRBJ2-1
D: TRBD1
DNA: TGTGCCAGCACCCGGGGGACAGGGTCCCACAATGAGCAGTTCTTC
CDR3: CASTRGTGSHNEQFF

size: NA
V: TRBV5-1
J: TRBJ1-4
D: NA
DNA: TGCGCCAGCAGCTTGGTAGGACAGAGAGAAAAACTGTTTTTT
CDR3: CASSLVGQREKLFF

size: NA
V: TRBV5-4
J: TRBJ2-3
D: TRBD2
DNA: TGTGCCAGCAGCTTTATCCCTCTAGCGGGAGGGGCAGATACGCAGTATTTT
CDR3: CASSFIPLAGGADTQYF

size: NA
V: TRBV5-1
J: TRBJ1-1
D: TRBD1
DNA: TGCGCCAGCAGCGAGATAGGGACAGGCCACACTGAAGCTTTCTTT
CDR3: CASSEIGTGHTEAFF

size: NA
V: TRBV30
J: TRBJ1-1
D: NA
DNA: TGTGCCTGGAGGGGAGTGAACACTGAAGCTTTCTTT
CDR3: CAWRGVNTEAFF

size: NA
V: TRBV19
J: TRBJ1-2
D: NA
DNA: TGTGCCAGTAGTATGGAGGGTTATGGCTACACCTTC
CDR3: CASSMEGYGYTF

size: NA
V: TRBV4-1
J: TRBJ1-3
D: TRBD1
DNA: TGCGCCAGCAGCGGGACAGTAATAGGAAACACCATATATTTT
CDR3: CASSGTVIGNTIYF

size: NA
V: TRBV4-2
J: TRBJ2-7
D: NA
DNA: TGTGCCAGCAGCCCCGACAGACAGGAAAACTACGAGCAGTACTTC
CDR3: CASSPDRQENYEQYF

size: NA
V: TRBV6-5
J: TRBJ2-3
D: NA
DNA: TGTGCCAGCAGTTACTCGAGGGATGCAGATACGCAGTATTTT
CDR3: CASSYSRDADTQYF

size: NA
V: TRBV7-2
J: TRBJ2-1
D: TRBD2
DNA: TGTGCCAGCAGCTTAGGCCTAGCGGTCTACAATGAGCAGTTCTTC
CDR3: CASSLGLAVYNEQFF

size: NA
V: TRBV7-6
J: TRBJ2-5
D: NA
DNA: TGTGCATCGCGGGAACGCCTCGGGGAGACCCAGTACTTC
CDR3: CASRERLGETQYF

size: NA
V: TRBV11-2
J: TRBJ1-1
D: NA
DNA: TGTGCCAGCAGCCCGCAGGGGCCTGAAGCTTTCTTT
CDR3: CASSPQGPEAFF

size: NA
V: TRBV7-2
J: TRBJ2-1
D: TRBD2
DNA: TGTGCCAGCAGCTTAGGGCTAGCGGCCTACAATGAGCAGTTCTTC
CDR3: CASSLGLAAYNEQFF

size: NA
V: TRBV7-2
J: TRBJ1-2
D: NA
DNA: TGTGCCAGCAGCTTTAATGCTCCGGGACAAACGTATGGCTACACCTTC
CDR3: CASSFNAPGQTYGYTF

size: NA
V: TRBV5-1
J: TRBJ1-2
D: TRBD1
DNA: TGCGCCAGCAGCTTAGGACAGGGTGGCTACACCTTC
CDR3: CASSLGQGGYTF

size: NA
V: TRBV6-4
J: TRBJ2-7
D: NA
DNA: TGTGCCAGCAGTGGGGGGGATCTCGAGTCCGAGCAGTACTTC
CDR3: CASSGGDLESEQYF